This T cell receptor (beta chain) was recorded in a study of response to subunit inactivated influenza vaccine. Study results and caveats: The study's authors posited that every seasonal influenza vaccination enlists few new T cells.

TCRdb re-called the RT-PCR reads with MiXCR, one entry per CDR3 protein. The repertoire includes 450,000 to 500,000 distinct CDR3 sequences, 9.5% to 12% of them detected once, and approximately 12% sits in the top ten. Details on this clonotype: The antigen is undetermined.

Germline CDR1 reads KGHDR; CDR2 reads SFDVKD. Unmatched junction bases numbered 12, after V lost 5 bases and J lost 4 bases. CDR3 length: 16 residues. Sequencing used PBMCs from blood, obtained roughly 47 days after vaccination. This chain links TRBV24-1 with TRBJ1-2; the match to TRBD1 covers 7 bases. This TCR came from a man between 50 and 59 years old who received an inactivated influenza vaccine. The CDR3 nucleotides read TGTGCCACCAGTGGCCCTTCACAGGGGATAGGCTATGGCTACACCTTC. Protein sequence: CATSGPSQGIGYGYTF.